Below, 27 T cell receptor beta chains from the same sample are listed, as sequenced in a study of regulatory dendritic cells for organ transplantation. These receptors are not linked to any known antigen. Sequencing used immunoSEQ multiplex PCR; TCRdb keeps in-frame clones, though not all of them. The table records 10,000 to 15,000 clones, around nine tenths of them present only once. Sorted T cells were CFSE-labeled and cultured 5 days with allogeneic regulatory or mature dendritic cells at 1:10. Sequencing was carried out using naive CD8+ T cells from blood cultured with regulatory dendritic cells. Subset in this sample: CD45RA+ naive T cells. These receptors came from a human donor in good health.

The chain uses TRBV5-1 and TRBJ1-1, with 7 bases fitting TRBD1. CDR1 and CDR2 (germline): SGHRS, YFSETQ. With V trimmed by 4 bases and J by 0 bases, 9 bases remained unmatched. The CDR3 length is 16 residues. CDR3 coding DNA: TGCGCCAGCAGCCCGGGACGGGACAGACTGAACACTGAAGCTTTCTTT. Its translation is CASSPGRDRLNTEAFF.

V gene TRBV27 combines with J gene TRBJ1-5, with 8 nucleotides matching TRBD1. CDR3 size: 17 residues. The junction had 17 bases not matched to a gene; V was cut back by 3 bases and J by 10 bases. CDR1 and CDR2 (germline): MNHEY, SMNVEV (reference sequence). CDR3 sequence (DNA): TGTGCCAGCAGTTTCCAACCCACACGGGACAGGCTCCAACCCCAGCATTTT. It encodes CASSFQPTRDRLQPQHF.

The rearrangement uses TRBV6-5 and TRBJ1-1; D is uncertain. The V gene lost 3 bases and the J gene lost 8 bases, with 7 bases spanning the gap. Germline loops: CDR1 MNHEY, CDR2 SVGAGI. The CDR3 is 11 residues long. The CDR3 reads CASSYGREAFF. The DNA of the CDR3 is TGTGCCAGCAGTTATGGGCGGGAAGCTTTCTTT.

The J gene is TRBJ2-7, the V gene TRBV6-5, with D perhaps matching TRBD2 (6 bases). This CDR3 has 15 residues. Germline CDR1 is MNHEY and CDR2 is SVGAGI. V lost 6 bases and J 3 bases, leaving 18 bases between the germline ends. The CDR3 loop reads CASSIGSGLNYEQYF. The CDR3, as DNA: TGTGCCAGCAGCATAGGGAGCGGGTTGAACTACGAGCAGTACTTC.

The chain carries TRBV13 and TRBJ2-3, with TRBD2 matching 8 bases. CDR1 PRHDT and CDR2 FYEKMQ come from the germline V gene (reference sequence). Trimming at V came to 5 bases and at J to 2 bases, leaving 9 bases not matched to a gene. The CDR3 has 16 residues. In nucleotides, the CDR3 is TGTGCCAGCAGCCCCACGCGGGGGGCCTCCACAGATACGCAGTATTTT. Encoded protein: CASSPTRGASTDTQYF.

J is TRBJ2-2 and V is TRBV12-5; D is uncertain. The CDR3 is made up of 12 amino acids. The V gene's germline CDR1 is LGHNT and CDR2 FRNRAP. V was clipped by 7 bases and J by 2 bases, with 5 bases between them. CDR3 residues: CASVGNTGELFF. The CDR3 DNA sequence: TGTGCTAGTGTGGGAAACACCGGGGAGCTGTTTTTT. The full variable domain, completed using reference TRBV12-5 and TRBJ2-2, is DARVTQTPRHKVTEMGQEVTMRCQPILGHNTVFWYRQTMMQGLELLAYFRNRAPLDDSGMPKDRFSAEMPDATLATLKIQPSEPRDSAVYFCASVGNTGELFFGEGSRLTVL.

This chain uses TRBV5-1 with TRBJ2-1, with 11 bases lining up with TRBD2. The CDR3 extends over 20 amino acids. CDR1 is SGHRS, CDR2 YFSETQ, per germline. Trimming removed 0 bases from V and 9 bases from J; junction bases left unmatched: 20. The CDR3, as DNA: TGCGCCAGCAGCTTGGAGGTTGCTATTACTAGCGGGAGACCCGAAGGTGAGCAGTTCTTC. Its translation is CASSLEVAITSGRPEGEQFF.

The chain links TRBV9 to TRBJ1-4; 9 bases are shared with TRBD1. CDR1 and CDR2 from the germline V gene are SGDLS and YYNGEE. The CDR3 length is 15 residues. V was pared by 4 bases and J by 5 bases, with 6 bases of the junction left unmatched. CDR3 sequence reads: CASSLRTGVNEKLFF. CDR3 sequence (DNA): TGTGCCAGCAGCCTGAGGACAGGGGTAAATGAAAAACTGTTTTTT. Using reference TRBV9 and TRBJ1-4 for the parts outside the CDR3, the full variable domain is DSGVTQTPKHLITATGQRVTLRCSPRSGDLSVYWYQQSLDQGLQFLIQYYNGEERAKGNILERFSAQQFPDLHSELNLSSLELGDSALYFCASSLRTGVNEKLFFGSGTQLSVL.

The chain joins TRBV19 to TRBJ1-1; D call uncertain. V lost 6 bases to trimming and J lost 0 bases, with 14 bases between them. The CDR3 spans 15 residues. The germline CDR1 and CDR2 sequences are LNHDA and SQIVND (reference sequence). CDR3 sequence (DNA): TGTGCCAGTAGGTACGGTGCAGGCTTGAACACTGAAGCTTTCTTT. This encodes CASRYGAGLNTEAFF.

V is TRBV27 and J is TRBJ2-3; 7 positions agree with TRBD2. Germline trimming cut 8 bases from V and 4 bases from J; bases unmatched to any gene: 15. Germline-derived CDR1 and CDR2 are MNHEY and SMNVEV (reference sequence). There are 16 residues in the CDR3. In DNA form, the CDR3 reads TGTGCCAGCGGCACTCCGGGACTACCCGAGGCAGATACGCAGTATTTT. Translated, it gives CASGTPGLPEADTQYF.

The gene calls are TRBV4-1 and TRBJ2-1, with D unresolved. The CDR3 runs to 14 residues. Germline V gives CDR1 MGHRA, CDR2 YSYEKL. V was cut by 4 bases and J by 9 bases, with 16 bases left in between. CDR3 coding DNA: TGCGCCAGCAGCCTGTTCTCATCCCCACCTGAGCAGTTCTTC. Encoded protein: CASSLFSSPPEQFF.

The V and J genes are TRBV27 and TRBJ1-2; tentatively, D is TRBD1 (6 bases). Trimming shortened V by 5 bases and J by 5 bases, and 15 bases separated the two germline ends. Germline lookup yields CDR1 MNHEY and CDR2 SMNVEV (reference sequence). CDR3 size: 14 residues. The CDR3 bases are TGTGCCAGCAGTGACTCTTGGGGGGCGTATGGCTACACCTTC. It translates to CASSDSWGAYGYTF.

The chain joins TRBV19 to TRBJ2-1, with D possibly TRBD1 on 5 matching bases. CDR1 is LNHDA, CDR2 SQIVND, per germline (reference sequence). This CDR3 region has 15 residues. Trimming pared 1 base from V and 0 bases from J, leaving 7 bases between. The CDR3 coding sequence is TGTGCCAGTAGTATAGCAGGGTCCTCCTACAATGAGCAGTTCTTC. Protein product: CASSIAGSSYNEQFF.

The chain couples TRBV28 to TRBJ2-2; 8 nucleotides line up with TRBD1. This CDR3 comprises 17 residues. Per the germline V gene, CDR1 is MDHEN and CDR2 is SYDVKM. V lost 5 bases and J lost 4; bases outside the gene matches: 12. For the CDR3, the DNA is TGTGCCAGCAGTCCCCTTCGGACAGGGACTCTCACCGGGGAGCTGTTTTTT. This sequence encodes CASSPLRTGTLTGELFF.

V and J are TRBV27 and TRBJ2-7, with D unresolved. The CDR3 is made up of 13 amino acids. The V gene lost 5 bases and the J gene lost 4 bases, with 12 bases spanning the gap. The V gene's germline CDR1 is MNHEY and CDR2 SMNVEV (reference sequence). CDR3 sequence: CASSMGIYYEQYF. Written as DNA, the CDR3 is TGTGCCAGCAGTATGGGGATTTATTACGAGCAGTACTTC.

This clone was counted a single time. DNA for the CDR3: TGTGCCAGCAGCCTGACGGTAGGGGGATCGGAGCAGTACTTC. Its translation is CASSLTVGGSEQYF. The chain joins TRBV7-3 to TRBJ2-7; D perhaps matches TRBD1 (6 bases). This CDR3 contains 14 residues. Germline V CDR1 and CDR2: SGHTA, FQGTGA. V shed 5 bases and J shed 7 bases, with 18 bases lying between them.

The chain recombines TRBV4-2 with TRBJ2-7; D is perhaps TRBD2 (6 bases). CDR1 is LGHNA, CDR2 YNFKEQ, per germline. This CDR3 spans 16 amino acids. V was pared by 0 bases and J by 2 bases, with 14 bases between. The chain's CDR3 is CASSQDFTSFTYEQYF. In DNA, the CDR3 is TGTGCCAGCAGCCAAGATTTTACTAGCTTTACCTACGAGCAGTACTTC.

J is TRBJ2-3 and V is TRBV9; D is undetermined. V was trimmed by 3 bases and J by 0 bases, leaving 14 bases between them. This CDR3 region has 16 residues. From germline, CDR1 is SGDLS and CDR2 YYNGEE. The CDR3 nucleotides are TGTGCCAGCAGCGCTGGCTTGGAGACTAGCACAGATACGCAGTATTTT. Translating it yields CASSAGLETSTDTQYF.

The genes are TRBV7-9 and TRBJ2-1; D call uncertain. Trimming shortened V by 5 bases and J by 0 bases, and 11 bases separated the two germline ends. The CDR3 is 15 residues long. The germline CDR1 and CDR2 sequences are SEHNR and FQNEAQ (reference sequence). CDR3 coding DNA: TGTGCCAGCAGCCCTACCAGTAACTCCTACAATGAGCAGTTCTTC. This encodes CASSPTSNSYNEQFF.

The CDR3 protein is CASSTRLAGGNNEQFF. The CDR3 coding sequence is TGTGCCAGCAGCACCAGACTAGCGGGGGGAAACAATGAGCAGTTCTTC. This rearrangement joins TRBV9 to TRBJ2-1, with 13 bases aligning to TRBD2. This CDR3 has 16 residues. J lost 5 bases, V lost 4 bases, and 6 bases had no gene match. Per germline, CDR1 SGDLS and CDR2 YYNGEE.

The chain carries TRBV2 and TRBJ2-4; TRBD1 matches 9 bases. The CDR3 totals 15 residues. Losses at the gene ends were 5 bases for V and 0 bases for J; bases not matched to a gene: 2. Germline CDR1 is SNHLY and CDR2 is FYNNEI. This CDR3 is CASSWTGEAKNIQYF. In DNA form, the CDR3 reads TGTGCCAGCAGTTGGACAGGGGAAGCCAAAAACATTCAGTACTTC.

This clone showed up just a few times. The rearrangement uses TRBV5-1 and TRBJ1-1; no firm D call. V was trimmed by 1 base and J by 3 bases, leaving 7 bases between them. The CDR3 extends over 13 amino acids. CDR1 SGHRS and CDR2 YFSETQ come from the germline V gene. In DNA, the CDR3 is TGCGCCAGCAGCTTGATAAGTTACACTGAAGCTTTCTTT. This encodes CASSLISYTEAFF.

The V call is TRBV7-2, the J call TRBJ2-5; 9 bases match TRBD2. CDR3 length: 15 residues. The V and J ends lost 4 bases and 5 bases, in that order; junction bases with no gene match: 8. CDR1 SGHTA and CDR2 FQGNSA come from the germline V gene. The CDR3 spells CASSSFSGRRETQYF. CDR3 DNA: TGTGCCAGCAGCTCCTTCAGCGGGAGGCGTGAGACCCAGTACTTC.

This rearrangement joins TRBV14 to TRBJ2-1; no definite D call. Germline V gene data show CDR1 as SGHDN and CDR2 as FVKESK. The CDR3 contains 13 residues. V lost 1 base and J 11 bases, leaving 12 bases between the germline ends. CDR3 nucleotides: TGTGCCAGCAGCCAAGGTAGTAGGATGCAGCAGTTCTTC. It yields the protein CASSQGSRMQQFF.

This clone was detected once. This chain joins TRBV27 and TRBJ2-1, with 7 bases that match TRBD2. Losses at the gene ends were 2 bases for V and 0 bases for J; bases not matched to a gene: 10. The CDR3 covers 18 residues. In germline, CDR1 is MNHEY, CDR2 SMNVEV (reference sequence). The DNA of the CDR3 is TGTGCCAGCAGTTTAGGGAGTATTAGCGGGCACTCCTACAATGAGCAGTTCTTC. It codes for CASSLGSISGHSYNEQFF.

This clone was counted between two and nine times. The rearrangement links TRBV10-3 to TRBJ2-7, with D possibly being TRBD1 (5 bases). Germline CDR1 reads ENHRY; CDR2 reads SYGVKD. Trimming took 8 bases from V and 2 from J, leaving 13 bases between them. This CDR3 is built from 13 residues. CDR3 in amino acids: CAILDTGTYEQYF. The CDR3 nucleotides read TGTGCCATCTTGGACACCGGAACCTACGAGCAGTACTTC.

The V gene is TRBV6-1, the J gene TRBJ2-3; 10 bases are shared with TRBD2. The CDR3 contains 15 residues. The V and J ends lost 4 bases and 4 bases, in that order; junction bases with no gene match: 5. CDR1 and CDR2 (germline): MNHNS, SASEGT. The CDR3 sequence: CASSVQREGSDTQYF. CDR3 sequence (DNA): TGTGCCAGCAGTGTCCAGCGGGAGGGCTCAGATACGCAGTATTTT.